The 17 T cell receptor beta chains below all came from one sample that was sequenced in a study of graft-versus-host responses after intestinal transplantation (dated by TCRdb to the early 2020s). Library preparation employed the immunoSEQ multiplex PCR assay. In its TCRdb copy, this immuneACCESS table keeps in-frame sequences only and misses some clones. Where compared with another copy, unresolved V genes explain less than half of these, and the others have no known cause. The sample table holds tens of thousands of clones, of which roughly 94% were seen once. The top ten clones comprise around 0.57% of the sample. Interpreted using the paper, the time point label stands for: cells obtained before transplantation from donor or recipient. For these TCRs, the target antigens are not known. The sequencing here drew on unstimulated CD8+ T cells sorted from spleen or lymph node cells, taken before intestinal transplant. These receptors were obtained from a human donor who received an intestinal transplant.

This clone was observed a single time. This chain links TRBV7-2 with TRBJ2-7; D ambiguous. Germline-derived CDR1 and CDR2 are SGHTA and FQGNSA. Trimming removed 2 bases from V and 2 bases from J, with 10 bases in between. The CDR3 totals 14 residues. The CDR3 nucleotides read TGTGCCAGCAGCTTATGGGAAACAGCCTACGAGCAGTACTTC. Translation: CASSLWETAYEQYF.

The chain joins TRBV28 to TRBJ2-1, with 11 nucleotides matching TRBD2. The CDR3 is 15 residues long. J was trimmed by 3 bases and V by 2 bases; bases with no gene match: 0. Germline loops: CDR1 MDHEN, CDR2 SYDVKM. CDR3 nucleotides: TGTGCCAGCAGTTTACTAGCGGGAGGCTACAATGAGCAGTTCTTC. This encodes CASSLLAGGYNEQFF. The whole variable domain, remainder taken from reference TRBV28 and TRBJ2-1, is DVKVTQSSRYLVKRTGEKVFLECVQDMDHENMFWYRQDPGLGLRLIYFSYDVKMKEKGDIPEGYSVSREKKERFSLILESASTNQTSMYLCASSLLAGGYNEQFFGPGTRLTVL.

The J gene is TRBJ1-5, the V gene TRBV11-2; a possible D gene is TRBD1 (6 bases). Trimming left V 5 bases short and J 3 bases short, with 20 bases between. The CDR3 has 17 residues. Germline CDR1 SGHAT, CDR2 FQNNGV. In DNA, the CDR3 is TGTGCCAGCAGCCTGAGGGGACGCCGGGACAACAATCAGCCCCAGCATTTT. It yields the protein CASSLRGRRDNNQPQHF.

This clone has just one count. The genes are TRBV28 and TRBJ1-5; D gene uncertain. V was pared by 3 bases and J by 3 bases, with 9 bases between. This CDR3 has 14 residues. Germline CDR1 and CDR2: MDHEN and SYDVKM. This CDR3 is CASSFTGPNQPQHF. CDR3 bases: TGTGCCAGCAGTTTTACCGGGCCCAATCAGCCCCAGCATTTT.

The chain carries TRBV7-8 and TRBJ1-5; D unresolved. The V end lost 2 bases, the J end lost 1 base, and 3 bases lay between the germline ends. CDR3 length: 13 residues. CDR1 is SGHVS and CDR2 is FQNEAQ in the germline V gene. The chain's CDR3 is CASSLHSNQPQHF. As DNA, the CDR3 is TGTGCCAGCAGCTTACACAGCAATCAGCCCCAGCATTTT.

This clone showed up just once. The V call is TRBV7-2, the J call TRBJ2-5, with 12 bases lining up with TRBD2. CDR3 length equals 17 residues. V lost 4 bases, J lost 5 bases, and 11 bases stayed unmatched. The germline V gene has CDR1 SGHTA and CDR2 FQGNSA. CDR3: CASSYGSSGRASETQYF. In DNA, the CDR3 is TGTGCCAGCAGCTATGGATCTAGCGGGAGGGCCTCTGAGACCCAGTACTTC.

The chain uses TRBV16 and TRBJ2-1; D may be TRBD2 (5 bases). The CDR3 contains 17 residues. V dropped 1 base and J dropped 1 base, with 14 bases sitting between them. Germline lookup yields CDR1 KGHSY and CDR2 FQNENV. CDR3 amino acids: CASSQFGRGLSYNEQFF. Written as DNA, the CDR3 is TGTGCCAGCAGCCAATTCGGCCGCGGGCTTTCCTACAATGAGCAGTTCTTC.

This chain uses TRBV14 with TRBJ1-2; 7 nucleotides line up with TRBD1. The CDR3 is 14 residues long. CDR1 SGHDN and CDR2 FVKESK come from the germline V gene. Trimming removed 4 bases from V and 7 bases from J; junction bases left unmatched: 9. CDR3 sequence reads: CASSPIQGLGGYTF. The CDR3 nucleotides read TGTGCCAGCAGCCCTATACAGGGGTTGGGTGGCTACACCTTC.

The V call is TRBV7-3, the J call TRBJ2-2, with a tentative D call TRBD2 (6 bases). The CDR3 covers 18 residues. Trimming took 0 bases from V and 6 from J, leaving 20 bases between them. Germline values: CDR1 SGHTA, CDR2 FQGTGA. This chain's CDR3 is CASSLTSMGGRGPGELFF. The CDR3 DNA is TGTGCCAGCAGCTTAACGTCAATGGGGGGACGGGGTCCCGGGGAGCTGTTTTTT.

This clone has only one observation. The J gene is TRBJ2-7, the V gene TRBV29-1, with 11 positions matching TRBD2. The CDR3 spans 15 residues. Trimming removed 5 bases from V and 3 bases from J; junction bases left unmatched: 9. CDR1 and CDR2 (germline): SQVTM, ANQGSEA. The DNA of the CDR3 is TGCAGCGTTATTAGCGGGAGGGGACAGTACTACGAGCAGTACTTC. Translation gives CSVISGRGQYYEQYF.

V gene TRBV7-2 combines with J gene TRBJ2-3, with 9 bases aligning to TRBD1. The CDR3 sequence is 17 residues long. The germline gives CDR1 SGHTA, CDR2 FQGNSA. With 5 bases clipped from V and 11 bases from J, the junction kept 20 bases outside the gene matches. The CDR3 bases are TGTGCCAGCAGCCCGGGGACAGGGTGGATGGGCGACCTTGTGCAGTATTTT. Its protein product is CASSPGTGWMGDLVQYF.

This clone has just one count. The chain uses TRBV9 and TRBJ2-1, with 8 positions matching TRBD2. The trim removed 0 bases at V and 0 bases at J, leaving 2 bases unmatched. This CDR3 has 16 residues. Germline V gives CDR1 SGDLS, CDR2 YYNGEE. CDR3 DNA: TGTGCCAGCAGCGTAGGTAGCGGGAACTCCTACAATGAGCAGTTCTTC. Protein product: CASSVGSGNSYNEQFF. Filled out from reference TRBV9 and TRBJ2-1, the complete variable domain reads DSGVTQTPKHLITATGQRVTLRCSPRSGDLSVYWYQQSLDQGLQFLIQYYNGEERAKGNILERFSAQQFPDLHSELNLSSLELGDSALYFCASSVGSGNSYNEQFFGPGTRLTVL.

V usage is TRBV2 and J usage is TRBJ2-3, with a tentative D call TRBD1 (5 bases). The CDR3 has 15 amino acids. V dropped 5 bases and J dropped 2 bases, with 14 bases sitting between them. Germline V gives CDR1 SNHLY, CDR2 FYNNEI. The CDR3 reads CASSYQDTYTDTQYF. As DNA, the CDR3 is TGTGCCAGCAGTTACCAGGACACATACACAGATACGCAGTATTTT.

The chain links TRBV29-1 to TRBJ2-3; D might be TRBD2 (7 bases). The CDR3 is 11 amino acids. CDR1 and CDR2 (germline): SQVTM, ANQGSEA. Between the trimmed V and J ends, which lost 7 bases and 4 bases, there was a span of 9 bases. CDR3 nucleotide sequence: TGCAGCGGGGGGGGGCCAGATACGCAGTATTTT. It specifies CSGGGPDTQYF.

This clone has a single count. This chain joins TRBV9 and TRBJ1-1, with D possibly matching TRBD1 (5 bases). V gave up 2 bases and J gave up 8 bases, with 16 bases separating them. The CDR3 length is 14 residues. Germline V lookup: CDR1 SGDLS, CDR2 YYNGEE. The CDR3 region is CASSVGGGAKEAFF. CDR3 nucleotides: TGTGCCAGCAGCGTGGGCGGTGGGGCGAAGGAAGCTTTCTTT.

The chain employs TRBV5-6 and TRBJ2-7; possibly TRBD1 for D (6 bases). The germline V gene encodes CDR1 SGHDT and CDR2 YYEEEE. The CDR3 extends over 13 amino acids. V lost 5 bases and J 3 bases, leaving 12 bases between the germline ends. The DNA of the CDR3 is TGTGCCAGCAGGCCAACAGGGATCTACGAGCAGTACTTC. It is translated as CASRPTGIYEQYF.

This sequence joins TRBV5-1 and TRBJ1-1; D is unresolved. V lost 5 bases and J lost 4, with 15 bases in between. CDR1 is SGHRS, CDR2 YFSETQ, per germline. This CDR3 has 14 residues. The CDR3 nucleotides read TGCGCCAGCAGGCTCCTTGAGGTAGGCACTGAAGCTTTCTTT. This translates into CASRLLEVGTEAFF.